Sequencing of this T cell receptor beta chain was carried out in a study of early T cells in non-severe SARS-CoV-2 infection. This clonotype was observed once. Molecules of cDNA were individually given unique molecular identifiers that were attached to them. TCRdb passed the 5' RACE reads through MiXCR, listing each CDR3 protein once. The sample contains 45,000 to 60,000 distinct CDR3 sequences, over 9.5% of which appear only once. Germline CDR1 and CDR2: SGHTA and FQGNSA. The CDR3 spans 15 residues. V was trimmed by 3 bases and J by 2 bases, leaving 14 bases between them. The chain joins TRBV7-2 to TRBJ2-7; perhaps D is TRBD1 or TRBD2 (5 bases each). This sequence originates from an adult who was a healthcare worker with PCR-confirmed SARS-CoV-2 infection or an uninfected control (not recorded which). Sequenced material: whole blood. The CDR3 spells CASSLTRDPAYEQYF. CDR3 DNA sequence: TGTGCCAGCAGCTTGACCCGGGACCCCGCCTACGAGCAGTACTTC.